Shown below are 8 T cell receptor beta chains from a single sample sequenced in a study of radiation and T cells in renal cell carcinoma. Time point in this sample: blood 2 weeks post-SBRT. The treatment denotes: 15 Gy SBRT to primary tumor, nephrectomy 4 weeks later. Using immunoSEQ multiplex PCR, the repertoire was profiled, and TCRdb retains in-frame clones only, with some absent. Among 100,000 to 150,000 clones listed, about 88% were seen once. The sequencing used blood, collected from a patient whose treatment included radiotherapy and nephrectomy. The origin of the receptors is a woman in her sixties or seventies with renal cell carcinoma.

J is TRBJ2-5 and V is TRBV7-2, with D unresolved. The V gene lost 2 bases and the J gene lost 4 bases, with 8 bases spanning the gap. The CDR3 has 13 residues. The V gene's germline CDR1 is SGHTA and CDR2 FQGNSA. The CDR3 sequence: CASSLRTRETQYF. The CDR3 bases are TGTGCCAGCAGCTTAAGGACCAGAGAGACCCAGTACTTC.

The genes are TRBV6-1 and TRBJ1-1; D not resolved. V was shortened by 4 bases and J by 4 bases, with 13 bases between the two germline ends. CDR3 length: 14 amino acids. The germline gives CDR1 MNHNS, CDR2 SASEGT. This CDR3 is CASSGMGRVTEAFF. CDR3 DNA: TGTGCCAGCAGTGGGATGGGTCGTGTCACTGAAGCTTTCTTT.

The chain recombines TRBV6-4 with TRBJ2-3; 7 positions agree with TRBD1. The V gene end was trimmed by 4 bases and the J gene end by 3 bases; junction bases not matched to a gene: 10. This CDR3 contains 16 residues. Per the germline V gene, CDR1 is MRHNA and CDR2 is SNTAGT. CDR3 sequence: CASSALVGGGTDTQYF. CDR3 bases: TGTGCCAGCAGTGCCCTAGTAGGGGGCGGGACAGATACGCAGTATTTT.

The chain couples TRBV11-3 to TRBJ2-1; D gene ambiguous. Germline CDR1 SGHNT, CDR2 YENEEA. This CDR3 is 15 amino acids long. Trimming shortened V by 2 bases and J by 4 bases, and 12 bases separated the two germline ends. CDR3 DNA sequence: TGTGCCAGCAGCTTAAGTAGTTCTCCGTACAATGAGCAGTTCTTC. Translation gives CASSLSSSPYNEQFF. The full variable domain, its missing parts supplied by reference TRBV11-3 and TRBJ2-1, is EAGVVQSPRYKIIEKKQPVAFWCNPISGHNTLYWYLQNLGQGPELLIRYENEEAVDDSQLPKDRFSAERLKGVDSTLKIQPAELGDSAVYLCASSLSSSPYNEQFFGPGTRLTVL.

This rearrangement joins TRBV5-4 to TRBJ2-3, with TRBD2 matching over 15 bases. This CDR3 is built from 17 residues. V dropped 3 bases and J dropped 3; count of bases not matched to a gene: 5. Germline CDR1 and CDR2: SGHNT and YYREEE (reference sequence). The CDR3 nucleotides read TGTGCCAGCAGCTCCCGGACTAGCGGGGGGGCTACAGATACGCAGTATTTT. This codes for CASSSRTSGGATDTQYF.

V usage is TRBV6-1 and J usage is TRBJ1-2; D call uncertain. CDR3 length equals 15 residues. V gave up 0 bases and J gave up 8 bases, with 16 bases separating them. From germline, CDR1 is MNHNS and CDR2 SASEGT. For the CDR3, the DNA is TGTGCCAGCAGTGAAGCCTCTCCGGGCGTAGGGGGCTACACCTTC. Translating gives CASSEASPGVGGYTF.

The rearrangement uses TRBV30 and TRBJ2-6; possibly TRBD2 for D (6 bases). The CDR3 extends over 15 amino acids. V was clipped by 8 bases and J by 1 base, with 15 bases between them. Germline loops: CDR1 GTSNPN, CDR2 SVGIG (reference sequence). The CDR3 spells CARGRSGSGANVLTF. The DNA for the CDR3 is TGTGCCAGAGGGAGGTCGGGTTCTGGGGCCAACGTCCTGACTTTC.

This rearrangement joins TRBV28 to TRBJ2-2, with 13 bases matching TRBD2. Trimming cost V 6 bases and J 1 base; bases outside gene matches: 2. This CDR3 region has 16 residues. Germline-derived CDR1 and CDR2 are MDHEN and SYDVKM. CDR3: CASSRLAGGNTGELFF. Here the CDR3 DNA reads TGTGCCAGCAGCAGACTAGCGGGGGGGAACACCGGGGAGCTGTTTTTT.